The TCR beta chain described here comes from a study of CD8 T cells in ankylosing spondylitis. Study conclusions and caveats: What appeared characteristic of ankylosing spondylitis blood was a TCR beta motif of about eight highly homologous variants. The study looked at matched synovial fluid samples from ankylosing spondylitis patients. Disease-linked clones were reported to be significantly enriched there.

Comment on this clonotype: As yet, its antigen is unknown.

CDR3 size: 12 residues. V was trimmed by 0 bases and J by 3 bases, leaving 6 bases between them. The germline gives CDR1 DFQATT, CDR2 SNEGSKA (reference sequence). Using its own MiXCR run on the 5' RACE reads, TCRdb lists one record per CDR3 protein. The sample lists approximately 400,000 distinct CDR3 sequences; about a sixth were seen once. The sample taken for sequencing was blood, either unsorted or a sorted T cell fraction (not recorded which). The V call is TRBV20-1, the J call TRBJ2-7; unclear D gene. This sequence originates from a male donor with ankylosing spondylitis. Here the CDR3 DNA reads TGCAGTGCTAGAGATCGCAGCTACGAGCAGTACTTC. Protein sequence: CSARDRSYEQYF.